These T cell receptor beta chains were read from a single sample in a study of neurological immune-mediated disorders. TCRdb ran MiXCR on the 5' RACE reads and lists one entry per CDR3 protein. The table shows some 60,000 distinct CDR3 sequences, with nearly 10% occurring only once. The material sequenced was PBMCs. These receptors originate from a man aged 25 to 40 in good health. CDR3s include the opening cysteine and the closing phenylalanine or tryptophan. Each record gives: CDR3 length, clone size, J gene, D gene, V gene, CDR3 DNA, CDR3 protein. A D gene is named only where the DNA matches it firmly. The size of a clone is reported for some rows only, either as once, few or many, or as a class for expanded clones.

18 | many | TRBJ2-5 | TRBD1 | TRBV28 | TGTGCCAGCAGTTTAAAAGGGCTGAAAAGGGGGCGGTCGGAGACCCAGTACTTC | CASSLKGLKRGRSETQYF
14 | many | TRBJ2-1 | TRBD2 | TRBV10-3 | TGTGCCGTCAAAACTAGCGGCACCAACAATGAGCAGTTCTTC | CAVKTSGTNNEQFF
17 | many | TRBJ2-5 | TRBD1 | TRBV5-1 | TGCGCCAGCAGCTTGAAGACAGGGGGCCTGGGGGAAGAGACCCAGTACTTC | CASSLKTGGLGEETQYF
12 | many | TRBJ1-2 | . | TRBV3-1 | TGTGCCAGCAGCCAACACCGGGGTGACTACACCTTC | CASSQHRGDYTF
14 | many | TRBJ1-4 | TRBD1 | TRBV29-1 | TGCAGCGTTGGGAGTCCCGGGACAGGAAAAAAACTGTTTTTT | CSVGSPGTGKKLFF
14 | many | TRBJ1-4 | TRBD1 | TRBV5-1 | TGCGCCAGCAGCTTGACAGGGGCGACTGAAAAACTGTTTTTT | CASSLTGATEKLFF
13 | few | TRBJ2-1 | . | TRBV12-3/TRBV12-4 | TGTGCCAGCAGTCCTTCCTCGTCCAATGAGCAGTTCTTC | CASSPSSSNEQFF
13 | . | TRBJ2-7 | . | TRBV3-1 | TGTGCCAGCAACACCCGGACTATCGGTGAAGAGTACTTC | CASNTRTIGEEYF
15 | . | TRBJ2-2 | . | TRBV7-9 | TGTGCCAGCAGCTTAGAAATGGGGCAAGGCGGGGAGCTGTTTTTT | CASSLEMGQGGELFF
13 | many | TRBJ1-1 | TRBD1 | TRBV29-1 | TGCAGCGTCGCGGGACAGTTGAACACTGAAGCTTTCTTT | CSVAGQLNTEAFF
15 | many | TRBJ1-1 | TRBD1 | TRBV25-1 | TGTGCCAGCAGTAAACAGGGGGCGGTGAACACTGAAGCTTTCTTT | CASSKQGAVNTEAFF
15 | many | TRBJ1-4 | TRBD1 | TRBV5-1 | TGCGCCAGCAGCTTGAGGGACAGTCGGTATGAAAAACTGTTTTTT | CASSLRDSRYEKLFF
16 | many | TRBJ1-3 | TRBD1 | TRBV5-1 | TGCGCCAGCAGCTTGGGACAGGGGGCGTCCGGAAACACCATATATTTT | CASSLGQGASGNTIYF
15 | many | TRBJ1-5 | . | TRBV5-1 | TGCGCCAGCAGCTTGGTGGGGGGTAGCAATCAGCCCCAGCATTTT | CASSLVGGSNQPQHF
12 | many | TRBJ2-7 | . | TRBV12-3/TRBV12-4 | TGTGCCAGCAGTTTTGACCGGGGTGAGCAGTACTTC | CASSFDRGEQYF
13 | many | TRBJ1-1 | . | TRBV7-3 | TGTGCCAGCAGCTTAATGGCGTACACTGAAGCTTTCTTT | CASSLMAYTEAFF
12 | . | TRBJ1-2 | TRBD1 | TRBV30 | TGTGCCTGGAGTGCCACTGGGACAGGAGACACCTTC | CAWSATGTGDTF
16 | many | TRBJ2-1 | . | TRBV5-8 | TGTGCCAGCAGCTCCGGGACATCATACTCCTACAATGAGCAGTTCTTC | CASSSGTSYSYNEQFF
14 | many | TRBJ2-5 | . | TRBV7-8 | TGTGCCAGCAGCTCGGGCCGGGCAGAAGAGACCCAGTACTTC | CASSSGRAEETQYF
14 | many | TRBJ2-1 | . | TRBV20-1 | TGCAGTGCTAGAGAGGCGGCCTCCTACAATGAGCAGTTCTTC | CSAREAASYNEQFF
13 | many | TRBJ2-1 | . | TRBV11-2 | TGTGCCAGCAGCCCCCATTCGCGGATTGAGCAGTTCTTC | CASSPHSRIEQFF
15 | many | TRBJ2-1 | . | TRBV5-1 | TGCGCCAGCAGCTTGAGTGGAGGGGTTTACAATGAGCAGTTCTTC | CASSLSGGVYNEQFF
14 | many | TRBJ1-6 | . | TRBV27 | TGTGCCAGCAGGGGCGTGGGGATTAATTCACCCCTCCACTTT | CASRGVGINSPLHF
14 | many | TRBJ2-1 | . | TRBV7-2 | TGTGCCAGCAGCTTAGCGGCCCAGGACAATGAGCAGTTCTTC | CASSLAAQDNEQFF
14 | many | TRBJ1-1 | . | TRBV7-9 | TGTGCCAGCAGCTTGGGACTGGGCAACACTGAAGCTTTCTTT | CASSLGLGNTEAFF
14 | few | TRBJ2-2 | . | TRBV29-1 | TGCAGCGTTCGGACGGTGGCGAACACCGGGGAGCTGTTTTTT | CSVRTVANTGELFF
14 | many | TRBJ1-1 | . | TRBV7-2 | TGTGCCAGCAGTTACGATCAGGGGAACACTGAAGCTTTCTTT | CASSYDQGNTEAFF